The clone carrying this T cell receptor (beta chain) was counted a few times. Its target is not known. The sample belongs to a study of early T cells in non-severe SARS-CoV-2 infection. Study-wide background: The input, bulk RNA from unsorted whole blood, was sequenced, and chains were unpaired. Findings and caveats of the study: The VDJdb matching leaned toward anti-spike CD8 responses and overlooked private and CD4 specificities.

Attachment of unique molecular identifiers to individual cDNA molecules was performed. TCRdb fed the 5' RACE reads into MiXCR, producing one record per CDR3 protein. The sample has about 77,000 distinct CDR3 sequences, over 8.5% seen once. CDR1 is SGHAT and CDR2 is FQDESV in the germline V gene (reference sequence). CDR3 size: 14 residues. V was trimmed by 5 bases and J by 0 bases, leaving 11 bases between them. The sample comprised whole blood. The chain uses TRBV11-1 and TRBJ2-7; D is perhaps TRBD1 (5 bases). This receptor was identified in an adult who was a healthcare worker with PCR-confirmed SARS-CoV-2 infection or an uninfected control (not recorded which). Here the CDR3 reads CASSLARDSYEQYF. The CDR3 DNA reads TGTGCCAGCAGCCTCGCCAGGGACTCCTACGAGCAGTACTTC.